The sequence of this T cell receptor (beta chain) was determined in a study of CD8+CD57+ T cells in acquired aplastic anemia. The overall study: DNA per sorted CD4+ or CD8+ sample ranged about 0.2 to 30 ug, averaging approximately 3.1 ug. Mean read depth for CD4+ cells from healthy donors was around 11 million.

Regarding the study as a whole: Patient and control CD8+ Simpson's diversity was not significantly different. The number of CD8+ CDR3 sequences shared by patients and controls was roughly 30.

For CDR3 and TCR beta VDJ profiling, genomic DNA was the template used. TCRdb re-derived calls from the reads in MiXCR, one entry per CDR3 protein. The repertoire has fewer than 250,000 distinct CDR3 sequences, approximately 50% of them found once; the top ten carry approximately 15%. About this clonotype itself: Antigen unknown.

This CDR3 contains 17 residues. Losses at the gene ends were 8 bases for V and 4 bases for J; bases not matched to a gene: 20. Germline V gene data show CDR1 as MDHEN and CDR2 as SYDVKM. Sequenced material: sorted CD4+, CD8+, or CD8+CD57+ T cells (not recorded which) from PBMCs. This chain connects TRBV28 to TRBJ2-7, with 7 bases aligning to TRBD2. This TCR was recovered from a human donor in good health, serving as a control. The CDR3 region has the DNA TGTGCCAGCGGTCAATCGTCTAGCGGAGATAGACTGTACGAGCAGTACTTC. Translation gives CASGQSSSGDRLYEQYF.